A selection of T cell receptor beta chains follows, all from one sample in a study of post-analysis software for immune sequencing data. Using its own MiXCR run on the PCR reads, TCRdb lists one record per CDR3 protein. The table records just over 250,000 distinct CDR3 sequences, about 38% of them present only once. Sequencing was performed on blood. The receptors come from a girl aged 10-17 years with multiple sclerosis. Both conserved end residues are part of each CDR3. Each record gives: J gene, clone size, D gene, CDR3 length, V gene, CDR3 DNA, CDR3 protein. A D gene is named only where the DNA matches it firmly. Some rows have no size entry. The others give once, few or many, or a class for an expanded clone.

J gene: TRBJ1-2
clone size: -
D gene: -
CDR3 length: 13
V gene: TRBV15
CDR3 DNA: TGTGCCACCAGCAGAGAGGGTAACTATGGCTACACCTTC
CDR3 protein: CATSREGNYGYTF

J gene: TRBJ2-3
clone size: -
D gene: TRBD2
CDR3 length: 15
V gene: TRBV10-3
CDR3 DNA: TGTGCCATCAGTGCCCAACCCCAGGGACTAGCGGGGGCGTATTTT
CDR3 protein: CAISAQPQGLAGAYF

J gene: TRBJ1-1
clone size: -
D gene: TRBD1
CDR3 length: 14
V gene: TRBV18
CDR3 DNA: TGTGCCAGCTCACCGGGACAGGCGAGCGGTGAAGCTTTCTTT
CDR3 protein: CASSPGQASGEAFF

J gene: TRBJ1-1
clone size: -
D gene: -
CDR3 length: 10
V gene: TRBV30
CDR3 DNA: TGTGCCTTTTACAGGTCCCAAGCTTTCTTT
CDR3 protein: CAFYRSQAFF

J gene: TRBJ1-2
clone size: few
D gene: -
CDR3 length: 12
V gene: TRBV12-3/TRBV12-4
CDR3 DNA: TGTGCCAGCAGAGGTCCCGGTCCTGGCTACACCTTC
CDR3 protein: CASRGPGPGYTF

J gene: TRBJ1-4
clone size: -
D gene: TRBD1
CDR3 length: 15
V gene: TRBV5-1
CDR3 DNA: TGCGCCAGCAGGCCCGGGGGACAGGTTAATGAAAAACTGTTTTTT
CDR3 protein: CASRPGGQVNEKLFF

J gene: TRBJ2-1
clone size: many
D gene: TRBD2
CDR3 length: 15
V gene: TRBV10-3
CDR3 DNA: TGTGCCATCAGTGGGACTAGTGCCCAAGGCAATGAGCAGTTCTTC
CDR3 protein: CAISGTSAQGNEQFF

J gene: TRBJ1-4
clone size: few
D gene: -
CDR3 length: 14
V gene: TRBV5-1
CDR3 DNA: TGCGCCAGCAGCTTGGCAGCCCTTAATGAAAAACTGTTTTTT
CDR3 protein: CASSLAALNEKLFF

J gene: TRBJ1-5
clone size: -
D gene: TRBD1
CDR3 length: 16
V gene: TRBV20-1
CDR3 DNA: TGCAGTGCTAGAGCCCCCAGGGGGCGAAACGATCAGCCCCAGCATTTT
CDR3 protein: CSARAPRGRNDQPQHF

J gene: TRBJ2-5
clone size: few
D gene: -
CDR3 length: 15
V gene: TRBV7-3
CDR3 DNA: TGTGCCAGCAGCTTTGGGGGAACGCCTCAAGAGGCCCAGTACTTC
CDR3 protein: CASSFGGTPQEAQYF

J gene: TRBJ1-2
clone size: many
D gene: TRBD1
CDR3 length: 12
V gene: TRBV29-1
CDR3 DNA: TGCAGCGCGGACAGGGGGGACTATGGCTACACCTTC
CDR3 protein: CSADRGDYGYTF

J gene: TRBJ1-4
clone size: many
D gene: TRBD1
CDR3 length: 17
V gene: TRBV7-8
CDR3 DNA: TGTGCCAGCAGCCCGTGGCCCCGGGACAGCCTTAATGAAAAACTGTTTTTT
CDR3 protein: CASSPWPRDSLNEKLFF

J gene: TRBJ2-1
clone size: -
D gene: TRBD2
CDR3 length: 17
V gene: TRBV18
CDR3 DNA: TGTGCCAGCTCACCATCCCTGACTAGCGGGAGAGAACATGAGCAGTTCTTC
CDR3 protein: CASSPSLTSGREHEQFF

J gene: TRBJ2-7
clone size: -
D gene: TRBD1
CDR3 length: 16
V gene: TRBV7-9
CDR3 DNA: TGTGCCAGCAGCTTGGGGACAGGGGGGAACTCCTACGAGCAGTACTTC
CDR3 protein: CASSLGTGGNSYEQYF

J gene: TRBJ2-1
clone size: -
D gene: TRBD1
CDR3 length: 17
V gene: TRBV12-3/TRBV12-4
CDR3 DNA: TGTGCCAGCAGTTTATATATGGGTGGGGACAGGGAGGATGAGCAGTTCTTC
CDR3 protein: CASSLYMGGDREDEQFF

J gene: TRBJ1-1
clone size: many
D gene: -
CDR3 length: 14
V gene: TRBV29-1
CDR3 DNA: TGCAGCGTTGAAAGAAAGGGGTCCAACACTGAAGCTTTCTTT
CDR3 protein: CSVERKGSNTEAFF

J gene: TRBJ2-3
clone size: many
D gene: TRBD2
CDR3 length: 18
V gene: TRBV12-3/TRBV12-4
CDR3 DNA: TGTGCCAGCAGCCAGGGACTAGCGGGAGCGCGAAGCACAGATACGCAGTATTTT
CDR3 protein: CASSQGLAGARSTDTQYF

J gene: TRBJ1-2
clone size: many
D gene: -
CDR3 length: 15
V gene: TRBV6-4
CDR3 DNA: TGTGCCAGCAGTGAGAGGGAGGACAGTTCCTATGGCTACACCTTC
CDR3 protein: CASSEREDSSYGYTF

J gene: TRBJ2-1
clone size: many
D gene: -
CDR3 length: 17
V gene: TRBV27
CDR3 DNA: TGTGCCAGCAGTTTATCGAGGGCAGGTCGCTCCTACAATGAGCAGTTCTTC
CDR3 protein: CASSLSRAGRSYNEQFF

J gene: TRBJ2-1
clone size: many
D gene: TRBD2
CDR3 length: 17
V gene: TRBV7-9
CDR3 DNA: TGTGCCAGCAGCTCTCAGACCCTAGCGGGGGGTGACAATGAGCAGTTCTTC
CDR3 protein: CASSSQTLAGGDNEQFF

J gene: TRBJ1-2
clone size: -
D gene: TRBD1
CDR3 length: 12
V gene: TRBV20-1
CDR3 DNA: TGCAGTTACAGGACAGGGGGTTATGGCTACACCTTC
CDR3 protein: CSYRTGGYGYTF

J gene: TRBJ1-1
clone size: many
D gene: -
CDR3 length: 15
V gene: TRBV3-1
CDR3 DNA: TGTGCCAGCAGCCAAGATCCAGGCCTGAAAACTGAAGCTTTCTTT
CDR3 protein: CASSQDPGLKTEAFF

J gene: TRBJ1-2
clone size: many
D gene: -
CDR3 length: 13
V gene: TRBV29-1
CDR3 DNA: TGCAGCGTTGAACACAGGAGTACTTATGGCTACACCTTC
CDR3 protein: CSVEHRSTYGYTF

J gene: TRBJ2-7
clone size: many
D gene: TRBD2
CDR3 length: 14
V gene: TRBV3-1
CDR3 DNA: TGTGCCAGCAGCCCGTCTCTAGCGGGGTACGAGCAGTACTTC
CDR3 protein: CASSPSLAGYEQYF

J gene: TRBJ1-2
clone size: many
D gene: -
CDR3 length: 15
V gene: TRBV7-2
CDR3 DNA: TGTGCCAGCAGCCCACCGGGCCCCGCGGAGTATGGCTACACCTTC
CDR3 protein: CASSPPGPAEYGYTF

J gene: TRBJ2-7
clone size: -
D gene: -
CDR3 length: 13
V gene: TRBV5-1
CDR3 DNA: TGCGCCAGCAGCTTGCACGGGGGCTACGAGCAGTACTTC
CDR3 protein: CASSLHGGYEQYF

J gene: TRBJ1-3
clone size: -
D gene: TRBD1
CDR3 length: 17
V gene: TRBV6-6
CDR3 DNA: TGTGCCAGCAGCGGAAGGGACAGGGTTACTTCTGGAAACACCATATATTTT
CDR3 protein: CASSGRDRVTSGNTIYF

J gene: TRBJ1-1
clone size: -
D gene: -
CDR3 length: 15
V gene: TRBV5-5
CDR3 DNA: TGTACCAGCAGCCTTGGGGGAAGTGGATACACTGAAGCTTTCTTT
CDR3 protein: CTSSLGGSGYTEAFF

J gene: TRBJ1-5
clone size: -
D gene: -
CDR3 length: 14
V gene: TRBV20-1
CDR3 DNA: TGCAGTGCTAGAGGTCGGCTAAGGGATCAGCCCCAGCATTTT
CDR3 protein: CSARGRLRDQPQHF

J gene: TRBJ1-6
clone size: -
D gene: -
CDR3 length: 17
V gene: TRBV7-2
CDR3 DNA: TGTGCCAGCAGCTTCGGACCCGTTGGGGGAGGTAATTCACCCCTCCACTTT
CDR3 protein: CASSFGPVGGGNSPLHF

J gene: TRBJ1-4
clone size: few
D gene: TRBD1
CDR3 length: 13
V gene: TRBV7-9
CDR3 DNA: TGTGCCACTCAAGGGGGCTCTAATGAAAAACTGTTTTTT
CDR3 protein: CATQGGSNEKLFF

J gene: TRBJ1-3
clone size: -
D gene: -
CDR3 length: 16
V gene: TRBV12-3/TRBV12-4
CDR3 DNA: TGTGCCAGCAGTACCCCAGGGTTAAGCTCTGGAAACACCATATATTTT
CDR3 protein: CASSTPGLSSGNTIYF

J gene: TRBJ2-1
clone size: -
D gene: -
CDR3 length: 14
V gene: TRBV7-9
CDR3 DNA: TGTGCCAGCAGCTGGGGAAGGGACCACAATGAGCAGTTCTTC
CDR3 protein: CASSWGRDHNEQFF

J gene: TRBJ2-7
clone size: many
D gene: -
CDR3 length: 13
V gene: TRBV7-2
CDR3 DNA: TGTGCCAGCAGCTTAGGTAACGAGTACGAGCGGTACTTC
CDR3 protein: CASSLGNEYERYF

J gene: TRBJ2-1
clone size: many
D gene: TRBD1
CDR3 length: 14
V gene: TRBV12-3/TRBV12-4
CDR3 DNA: TGTGCCAGCAGGCCGGACAGGGTTGCGAATGAGCAGTTCTTC
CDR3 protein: CASRPDRVANEQFF

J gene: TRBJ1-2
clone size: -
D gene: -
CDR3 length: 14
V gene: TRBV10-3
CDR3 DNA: TGTGCCATCAGTGCCAACGGACAGCGCGAAGGCTACACCTTC
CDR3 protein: CAISANGQREGYTF

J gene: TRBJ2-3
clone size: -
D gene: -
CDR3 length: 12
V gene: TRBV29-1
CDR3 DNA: TGCAGCGTTGAGGGGCATGAGAATACGCAGTATTTT
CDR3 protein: CSVEGHENTQYF

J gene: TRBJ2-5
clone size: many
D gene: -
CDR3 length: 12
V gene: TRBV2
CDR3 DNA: TGTGCCAGCATACCGGGTGACGAGACCCAGTACTTC
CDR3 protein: CASIPGDETQYF

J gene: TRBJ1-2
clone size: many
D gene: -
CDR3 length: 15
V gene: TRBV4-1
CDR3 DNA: TGCGCCAGCAGCCAAGATCAAGCGGGGACCTATGGCTACACCTTC
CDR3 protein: CASSQDQAGTYGYTF

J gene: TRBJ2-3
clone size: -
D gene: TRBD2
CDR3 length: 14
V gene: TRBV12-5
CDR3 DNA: TGTGCTAGTGGTTTAGGCGGGGAGGGAGATACGCAGTATTTT
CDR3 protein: CASGLGGEGDTQYF

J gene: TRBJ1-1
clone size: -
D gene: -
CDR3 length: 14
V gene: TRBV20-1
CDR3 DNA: TGCAGTGCTAGAGGAGTCAGTCTCCCCACTGAAGCTTTCTTT
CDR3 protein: CSARGVSLPTEAFF

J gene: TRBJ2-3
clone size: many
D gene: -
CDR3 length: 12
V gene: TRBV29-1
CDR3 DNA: TGCAGCGTTGCCGGACTGCTAGATACGCAGTATTTT
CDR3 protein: CSVAGLLDTQYF

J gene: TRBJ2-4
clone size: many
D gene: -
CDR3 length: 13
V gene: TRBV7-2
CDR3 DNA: TGTGCCAGCAGCTTAGGGGGCAAAAACATTCAGTACTTC
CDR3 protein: CASSLGGKNIQYF

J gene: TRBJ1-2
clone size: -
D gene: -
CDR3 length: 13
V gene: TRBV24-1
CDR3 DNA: TGTGCCACCAGTGATACAGGGCGGTATGGCTACACCTTC
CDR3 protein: CATSDTGRYGYTF

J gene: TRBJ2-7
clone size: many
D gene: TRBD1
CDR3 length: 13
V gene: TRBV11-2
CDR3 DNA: TGTGCCAGCAGCTCGGGGACAGGGATCGAGCAGTACTTC
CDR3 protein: CASSSGTGIEQYF

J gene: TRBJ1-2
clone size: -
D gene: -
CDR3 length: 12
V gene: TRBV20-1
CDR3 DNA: TGCAGGGCTAGAGGCAGAAGAGGCGGCTACACCTTC
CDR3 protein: CRARGRRGGYTF

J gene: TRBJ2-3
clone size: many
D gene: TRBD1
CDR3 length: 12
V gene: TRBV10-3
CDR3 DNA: TGTGCCATCAGGGACAGGACAGATACGCAGTATTTT
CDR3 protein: CAIRDRTDTQYF

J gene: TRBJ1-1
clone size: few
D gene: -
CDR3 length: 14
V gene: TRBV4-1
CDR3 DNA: TGCGCCAGCTGGTCGGGGGGCCCGAACACTGAAGCTTTCTTT
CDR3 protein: CASWSGGPNTEAFF

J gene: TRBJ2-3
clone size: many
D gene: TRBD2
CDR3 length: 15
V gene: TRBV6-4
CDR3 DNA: TGTGCCAGCAGTGACTCAAGCGGGGGGGGAGATACGCAGTATTTT
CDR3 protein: CASSDSSGGGDTQYF

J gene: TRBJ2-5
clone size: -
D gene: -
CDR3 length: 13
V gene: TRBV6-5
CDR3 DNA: TGTGCCAGCAGTTACCGCCACCAAGAGACCCAGTACTTC
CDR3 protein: CASSYRHQETQYF

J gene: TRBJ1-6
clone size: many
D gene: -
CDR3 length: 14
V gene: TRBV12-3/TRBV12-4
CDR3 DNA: TGTGCCAGCACCTTTCGGGGGGTTGCATCACCCCTCCACTTT
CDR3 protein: CASTFRGVASPLHF

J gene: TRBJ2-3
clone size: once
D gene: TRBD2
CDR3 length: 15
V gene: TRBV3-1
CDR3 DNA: TGTGCCAGCAGCCAAGAGAGGGGACTAGGGAAGACGCAGTATTTT
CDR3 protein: CASSQERGLGKTQYF

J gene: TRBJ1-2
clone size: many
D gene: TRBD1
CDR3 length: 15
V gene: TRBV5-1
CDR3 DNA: TGCGCCAGCAGCTACGGGACAGGGGTCAACTATGGCTACACCTTC
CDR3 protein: CASSYGTGVNYGYTF

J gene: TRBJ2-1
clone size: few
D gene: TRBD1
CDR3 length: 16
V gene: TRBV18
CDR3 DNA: TGTGCCAGCTCACCATGGGACAGGAGCTCCCACAATAAGCAGTTCTTC
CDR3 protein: CASSPWDRSSHNKQFF